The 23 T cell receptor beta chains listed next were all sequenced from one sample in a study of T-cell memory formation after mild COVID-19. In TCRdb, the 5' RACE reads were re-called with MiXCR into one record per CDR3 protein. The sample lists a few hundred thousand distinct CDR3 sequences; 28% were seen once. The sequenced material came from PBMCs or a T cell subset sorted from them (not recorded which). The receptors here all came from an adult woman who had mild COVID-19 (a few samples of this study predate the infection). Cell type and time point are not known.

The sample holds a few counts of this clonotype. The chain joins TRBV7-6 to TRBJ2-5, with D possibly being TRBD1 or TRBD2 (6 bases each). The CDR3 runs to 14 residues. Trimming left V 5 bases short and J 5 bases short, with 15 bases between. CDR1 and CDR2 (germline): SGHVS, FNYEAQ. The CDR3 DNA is TGTGCCAGCAGCCAAGTGGGGGGCCGGGAGACCCAGTACTTC. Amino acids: CASSQVGGRETQYF.

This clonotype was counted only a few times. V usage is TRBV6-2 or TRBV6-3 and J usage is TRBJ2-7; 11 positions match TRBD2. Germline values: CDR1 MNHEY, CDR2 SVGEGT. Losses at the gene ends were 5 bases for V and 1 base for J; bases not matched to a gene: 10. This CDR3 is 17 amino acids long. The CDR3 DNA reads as TGTGCCAGCAGTCGGACGGGACTAGCGGTCCTATCCTACGAGCAGTACTTC. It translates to CASSRTGLAVLSYEQYF.

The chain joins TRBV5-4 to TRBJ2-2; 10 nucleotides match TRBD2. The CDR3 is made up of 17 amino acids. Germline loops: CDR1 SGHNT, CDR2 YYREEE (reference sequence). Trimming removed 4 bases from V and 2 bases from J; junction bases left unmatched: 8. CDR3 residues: CASSRRLAGSNTGELFF. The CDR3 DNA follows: TGTGCCAGCAGCCGAAGACTAGCGGGTTCCAACACCGGGGAGCTGTTTTTT.

CDR3 sequence: CASSPSAGVNYGYTF. CDR3 sequence (DNA): TGTGCCAGCAGCCCCTCCGCAGGGGTTAACTATGGCTACACCTTC. The rearrangement joins TRBV7-2 to TRBJ1-2; perhaps TRBD1 as D (6 bases). Trimming left V 5 bases short and J 1 base short, with 14 bases between. From germline, CDR1 is SGHTA and CDR2 FQGNSA. The CDR3 totals 15 residues.

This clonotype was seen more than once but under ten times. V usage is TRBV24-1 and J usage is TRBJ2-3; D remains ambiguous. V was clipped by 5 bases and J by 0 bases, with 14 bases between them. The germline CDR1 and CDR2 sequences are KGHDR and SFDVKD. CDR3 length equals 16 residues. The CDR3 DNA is TGTGCCACCAGTGCCTATGAGGCAGGCAGCACAGATACGCAGTATTTT. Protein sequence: CATSAYEAGSTDTQYF.

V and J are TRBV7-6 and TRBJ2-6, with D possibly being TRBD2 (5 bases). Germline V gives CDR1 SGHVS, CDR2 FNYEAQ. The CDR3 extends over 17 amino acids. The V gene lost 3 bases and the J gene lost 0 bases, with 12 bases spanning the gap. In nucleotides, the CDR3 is TGTGCCAGCAGCTTTGGGCTAGCAGGCTCTGGGGCCAACGTCCTGACTTTC. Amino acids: CASSFGLAGSGANVLTF.

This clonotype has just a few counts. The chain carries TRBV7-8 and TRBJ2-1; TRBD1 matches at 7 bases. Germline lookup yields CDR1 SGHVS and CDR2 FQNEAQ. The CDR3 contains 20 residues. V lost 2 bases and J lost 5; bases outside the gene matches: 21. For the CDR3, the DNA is TGTGCCAGCAGCTTAAGAGGGGGCCAGGGGGAGATCGGCCGCCACAATGAGCAGTTCTTC. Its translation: CASSLRGGQGEIGRHNEQFF.

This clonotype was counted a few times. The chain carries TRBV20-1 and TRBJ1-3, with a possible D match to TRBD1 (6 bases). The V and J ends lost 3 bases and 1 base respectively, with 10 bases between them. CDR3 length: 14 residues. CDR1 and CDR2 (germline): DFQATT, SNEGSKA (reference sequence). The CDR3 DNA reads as TGCAGTGCTAGGACAGGCTTTTCTGGAAACACCATATATTTT. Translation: CSARTGFSGNTIYF.

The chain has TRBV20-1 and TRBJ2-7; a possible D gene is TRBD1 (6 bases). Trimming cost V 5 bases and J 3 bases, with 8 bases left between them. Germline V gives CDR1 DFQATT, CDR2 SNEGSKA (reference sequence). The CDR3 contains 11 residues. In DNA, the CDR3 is TGCAGTGCTGAGGGGGTCTACGAGCAGTACTTC. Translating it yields CSAEGVYEQYF.

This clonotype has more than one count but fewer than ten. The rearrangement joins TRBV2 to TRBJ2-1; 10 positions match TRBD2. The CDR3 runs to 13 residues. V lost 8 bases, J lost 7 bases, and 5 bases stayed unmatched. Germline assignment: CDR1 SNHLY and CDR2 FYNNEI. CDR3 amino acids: CASEGLALNEQFF. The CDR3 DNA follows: TGTGCCAGCGAGGGACTAGCGCTAAATGAGCAGTTCTTC.

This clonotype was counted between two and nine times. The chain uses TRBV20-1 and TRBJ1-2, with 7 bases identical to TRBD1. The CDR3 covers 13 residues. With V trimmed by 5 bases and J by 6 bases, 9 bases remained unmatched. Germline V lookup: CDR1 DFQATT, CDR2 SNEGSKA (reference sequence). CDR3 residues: CSARMTGFNGYTF. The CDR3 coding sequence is TGCAGTGCTCGAATGACAGGGTTTAATGGCTACACCTTC.

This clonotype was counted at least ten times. The CDR3, as DNA: TGTGCCAGCACACCTCCCCGGGGACCCCAGACCCAGTACTTC. This encodes CASTPPRGPQTQYF. The gene calls are TRBV7-6 and TRBJ2-5; D tentatively reads TRBD1 or TRBD2 (5 bases each). V lost 7 bases and J 6 bases, leaving 18 bases between the germline ends. This CDR3 has 14 amino acids. The germline V gene has CDR1 SGHVS and CDR2 FNYEAQ.

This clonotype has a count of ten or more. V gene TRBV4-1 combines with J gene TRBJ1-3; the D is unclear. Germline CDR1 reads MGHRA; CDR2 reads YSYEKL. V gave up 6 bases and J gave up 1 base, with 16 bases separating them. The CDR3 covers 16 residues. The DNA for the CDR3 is TGCGCCAGCAGGAAAGCCCTGGATCAATCTGGAAACACCATATATTTT. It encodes CASRKALDQSGNTIYF.

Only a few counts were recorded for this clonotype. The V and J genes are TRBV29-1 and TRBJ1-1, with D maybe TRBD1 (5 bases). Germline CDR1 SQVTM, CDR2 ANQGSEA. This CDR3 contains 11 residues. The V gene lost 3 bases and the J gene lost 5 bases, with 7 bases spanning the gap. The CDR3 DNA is TGCAGCGTTGACGGGGGTACTGAAGCTTTCTTT. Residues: CSVDGGTEAFF.

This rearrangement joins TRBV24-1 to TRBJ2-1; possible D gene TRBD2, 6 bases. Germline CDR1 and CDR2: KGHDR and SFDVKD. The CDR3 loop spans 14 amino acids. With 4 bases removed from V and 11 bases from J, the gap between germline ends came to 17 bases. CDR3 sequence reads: CATSELTRGAKQFF. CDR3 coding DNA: TGTGCCACCAGTGAATTGACTAGAGGCGCGAAGCAGTTCTTC.

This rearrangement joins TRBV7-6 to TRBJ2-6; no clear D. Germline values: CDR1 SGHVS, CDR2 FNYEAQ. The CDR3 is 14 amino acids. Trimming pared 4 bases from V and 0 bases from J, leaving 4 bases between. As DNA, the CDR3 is TGTGCCAGCAGCTCCAACTCTGGGGCCAACGTCCTGACTTTC. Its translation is CASSSNSGANVLTF.

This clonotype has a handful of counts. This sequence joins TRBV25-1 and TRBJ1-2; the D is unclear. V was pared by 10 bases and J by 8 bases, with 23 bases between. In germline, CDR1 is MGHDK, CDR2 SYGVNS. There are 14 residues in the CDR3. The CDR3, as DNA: TGTGCCATCGATCGAAGCCCGAAGGGATCGGGCTACACCTTC. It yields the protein CAIDRSPKGSGYTF.

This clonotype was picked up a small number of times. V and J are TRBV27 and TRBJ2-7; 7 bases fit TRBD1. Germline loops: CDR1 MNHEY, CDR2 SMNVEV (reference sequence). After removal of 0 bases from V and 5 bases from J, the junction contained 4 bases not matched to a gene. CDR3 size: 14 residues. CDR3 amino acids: CASSLSSGGNEQYF. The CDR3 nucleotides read TGTGCCAGCAGTTTATCTTCAGGGGGTAACGAGCAGTACTTC.

The CDR3 protein is CAWSDRGGSETQYF. CDR3 coding DNA: TGTGCCTGGAGTGACAGGGGTGGGAGTGAGACCCAGTACTTC. This chain connects TRBV30 to TRBJ2-5; 7 bases match TRBD1. Per the germline V gene, CDR1 is GTSNPN and CDR2 is SVGIG (reference sequence). The CDR3 has 14 residues. Trimming at V came to 1 base and at J to 5 bases, leaving 7 bases not matched to a gene.

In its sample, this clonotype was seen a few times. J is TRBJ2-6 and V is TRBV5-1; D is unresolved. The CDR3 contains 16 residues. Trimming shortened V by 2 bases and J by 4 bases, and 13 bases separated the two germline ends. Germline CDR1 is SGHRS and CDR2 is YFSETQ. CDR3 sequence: CASSLTTVAGANVLTF. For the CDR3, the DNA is TGCGCCAGCAGCTTAACCACAGTGGCCGGGGCCAACGTCCTGACTTTC.

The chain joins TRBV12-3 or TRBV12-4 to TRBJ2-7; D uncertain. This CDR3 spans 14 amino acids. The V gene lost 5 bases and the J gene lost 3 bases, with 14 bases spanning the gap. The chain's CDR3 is CASSIQESFYEQYF. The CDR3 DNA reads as TGTGCCAGCAGTATCCAGGAGAGTTTCTACGAGCAGTACTTC.

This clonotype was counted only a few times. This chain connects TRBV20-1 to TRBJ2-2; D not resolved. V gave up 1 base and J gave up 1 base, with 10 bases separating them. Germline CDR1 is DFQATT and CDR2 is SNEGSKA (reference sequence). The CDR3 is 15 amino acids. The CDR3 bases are TGCAGTGCTAGAGGTTACAAGGTGAACACCGGGGAGCTGTTTTTT. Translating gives CSARGYKVNTGELFF.

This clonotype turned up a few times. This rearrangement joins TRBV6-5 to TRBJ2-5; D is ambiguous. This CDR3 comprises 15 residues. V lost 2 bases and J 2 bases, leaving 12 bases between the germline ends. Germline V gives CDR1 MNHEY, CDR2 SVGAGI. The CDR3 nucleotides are TGTGCCAGCAGTTACGATTGGAGTACGCAAGAGACCCAGTACTTC. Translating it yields CASSYDWSTQETQYF.